This paragraph covers one T cell receptor beta chain sequence. Its antigen is undetermined. This sample stems from a study of post-analysis software for immune sequencing data. Findings and caveats of the study: Same-batch preparations were strongly co-clustered by F measure. With TRBV5-6, TRBV5-1 and TRBV20-1 included, a handful of TRBV segments were more frequent in patients than in controls.

Germline V gene data show CDR1 as LGHNA and CDR2 as YSLEER. V lost 0 bases to trimming and J lost 6 bases, with 11 bases between them. The CDR3 is 14 amino acids. cDNA libraries of TCR beta carried unique molecular identifiers. Between about 1 and 11 million T cells gave rise to around 500,000 cDNA molecules. TCRdb reprocessed the PCR reads with MiXCR, giving one entry per CDR3 protein. The table has roughly 730,000 distinct CDR3 sequences, roughly 29% seen once. The receptor comes from a girl aged 10 to 17 with multiple sclerosis. V gene TRBV4-3 combines with J gene TRBJ1-1; D perhaps matches TRBD1 (5 bases). The sequenced sample consisted of blood. The CDR3 spells CASSQELGRSEAFF. In DNA form, the CDR3 reads TGCGCCAGCAGCCAAGAATTGGGACGGTCTGAAGCTTTCTTT.